This passage covers 20 T cell receptor beta chains from one sample sequenced in a study of Ad26.COV2.S vaccination and SARS-CoV-2 variants. Treatment denoted: about 20 received Ad26.COV2.S at low or high dose, single or two shots; 5 received placebo; per-sample allocation not given. Samples came from day 63 after the first vaccine or placebo injection. TCRdb's table, derived via immunoSEQ multiplex PCR, lists solely in-frame clones and lacks some. The table lists around 340,000 clones, 85% to 90% of them singletons, with around 5% in the top ten. Sequencing was performed on peripheral blood, taken in a trial of Ad26.COV2.S vaccine versus placebo. All receptors come from a person between 18 and 65 years old who received the Ad26.COV2.S COVID-19 vaccine or a placebo.

The chain recombines TRBV7-2 with TRBJ1-6, with a tentative D call TRBD1 (6 bases). Trimming left V 3 bases short and J 6 bases short, with 15 bases between. The CDR3 totals 16 residues. CDR1 SGHTA and CDR2 FQGNSA come from the germline V gene. As DNA, the CDR3 is TGTGCCAGCAGCTTGACGGGGACAACCTTTAATTCACCCCTCCACTTT. It yields the protein CASSLTGTTFNSPLHF.

The chain combines TRBV27 with TRBJ2-1; D tentatively fits TRBD1 or TRBD2 (5 bases each). Trimming removed 6 bases at V and 2 bases at J, with 11 bases between. The CDR3 is 14 amino acids. CDR1 is MNHEY, CDR2 SMNVEV, per germline (reference sequence). The CDR3 loop reads CASRVGVTYNEQFF. CDR3 in DNA: TGTGCCAGCAGGGTGGGGGTAACCTACAATGAGCAGTTCTTC.

V and J are TRBV9 and TRBJ2-6; D uncertain. CDR1 and CDR2 from the germline V gene are SGDLS and YYNGEE. The CDR3 is made up of 17 amino acids. V gave up 3 bases and J gave up 0 bases, with 13 bases separating them. The CDR3 DNA reads TGTGCCAGCAGCGCGAGACACGGGTACTCTGGGGCCAACGTCCTGACTTTC. This gives the protein CASSARHGYSGANVLTF.

The rearrangement joins TRBV15 to TRBJ1-5; 9 bases line up with TRBD1. The CDR3 covers 13 residues. Germline assignment: CDR1 LNHNV and CDR2 YYDKDF (reference sequence). Trimming removed 9 bases from V and 4 bases from J; junction bases left unmatched: 4. The CDR3 is CATGDRDNQPQHF. The CDR3 DNA sequence: TGTGCCACAGGGGACAGGGATAATCAGCCCCAGCATTTT.

The chain recombines TRBV10-3 with TRBJ2-3; D perhaps matches TRBD1 (7 bases). Deletions cut 8 bases from V and 2 bases from J, with 14 bases between. Looked up from germline, CDR1 is ENHRY and CDR2 is SYGVKD. This CDR3 is built from 14 residues. The CDR3 DNA reads as TGTGCCATCGGAGGGGGCCCATCCACAGATACGCAGTATTTT. Amino acids: CAIGGGPSTDTQYF.

V usage is TRBV19 and J usage is TRBJ1-1, with D unclear. The CDR3 contains 13 residues. The V end was cut by 1 base, the J end by 0 bases, with 3 bases between. Germline CDR1 reads LNHDA; CDR2 reads SQIVND (reference sequence). This chain's CDR3 is CASSIVMNTEAFF. CDR3 sequence (DNA): TGTGCCAGTAGTATAGTCATGAACACTGAAGCTTTCTTT.

This clone has just one count. The gene calls are TRBV19 and TRBJ1-5, with D unclear. The CDR3 runs 15 residues. Germline CDR1 reads LNHDA; CDR2 reads SQIVND (reference sequence). V was trimmed by 0 bases and J by 0 bases, leaving 6 bases between them. Here the CDR3 reads CASSIDLDSNQPQHF. In DNA form, the CDR3 reads TGTGCCAGTAGTATAGACTTGGATAGCAATCAGCCCCAGCATTTT.

This sequence joins TRBV5-5 and TRBJ1-5; TRBD1 matches at 7 bases. Germline CDR1 reads SGHKS; CDR2 reads YYEKEE (reference sequence). This CDR3 contains 14 residues. J was trimmed by 4 bases and V by 0 bases; bases with no gene match: 1. CDR3 DNA: TGTGCCAGCAGCTTGGGGACAGGTAATCAGCCCCAGCATTTT. It codes for CASSLGTGNQPQHF.

The sample holds a few counts of this clone. The chain couples TRBV3-1 (or the pseudogene TRBV3-2) to TRBJ2-2; either TRBD1 or TRBD2 may fit D (5 bases each). Trimming shortened V by 2 bases and J by 4 bases, and 11 bases separated the two germline ends. Looked up from germline, CDR1 is LGHDT and CDR2 is YNNKEL (reference sequence). This CDR3 comprises 15 residues. Here the CDR3 reads CASSQRGAGTGELFF. The CDR3 DNA reads as TGTGCCAGCAGCCAAAGAGGGGCGGGCACCGGGGAGCTGTTTTTT.

V and J are TRBV7-9 and TRBJ2-7; 12 nucleotides match TRBD2. The trim removed 1 base at V and 0 bases at J, leaving 4 bases unmatched. Germline lookup yields CDR1 SEHNR and CDR2 FQNEAQ (reference sequence). This CDR3 has 17 residues. The CDR3 region is CASSLVGLAGGSYEQYF. The CDR3 bases are TGTGCCAGCAGCTTAGTGGGACTAGCGGGCGGCTCCTACGAGCAGTACTTC. Filled out from reference TRBV7-9 and TRBJ2-7, the complete variable domain reads DTGVSQNPRHKITKRGQNVTFRCDPISEHNRLYWYRQTLGQGPEFLTYFQNEAQLEKSRLLSDRFSAERPKGSFSTLEIQRTEQGDSAMYLCASSLVGLAGGSYEQYFGPGTRLTVT.

In its sample, this clone was seen once. The chain links TRBV5-6 to TRBJ2-7; D perhaps matches TRBD1 (5 bases). Germline V gene sequence: CDR1 SGHDT, CDR2 YYEEEE. This CDR3 comprises 14 residues. V was shortened by 1 base and J by 1 base, with 9 bases between the two germline ends. CDR3 nucleotide sequence: TGTGCCAGCAGCTTGTTGACAGCATCCTACGAGCAGTACTTC. The encoded protein is CASSLLTASYEQYF.

The CDR3 loop is CASSHPQETQYF. DNA of the CDR3: TGTGCCAGCAGCCATCCACAAGAGACCCAGTACTTC. V and J are TRBV7-9 and TRBJ2-5; D is uncertain. Trimming stripped 5 bases from V and 2 bases from J, with 6 bases between. This CDR3 is 12 amino acids long. Germline V CDR1 and CDR2: SEHNR, FQNEAQ (reference sequence).

The chain links TRBV2 to TRBJ1-1, with D unclear. Trimming took 6 bases from V and 4 from J, leaving 12 bases between them. Germline CDR1 reads SNHLY; CDR2 reads FYNNEI. The CDR3 sequence is 13 residues long. CDR3 amino acids: CASRSTWSTEAFF. CDR3 sequence (DNA): TGTGCCAGCAGGTCGACCTGGAGCACTGAAGCTTTCTTT.

The table lists this clone with a count of one. V is TRBV7-2 and J is TRBJ1-4; TRBD1 might be the D (5 bases). Trimming stripped 8 bases from V and 3 bases from J, with 22 bases between. Germline assignment: CDR1 SGHTA and CDR2 FQGNSA. The length of the CDR3 is 17 residues. CDR3 loop: CASALKGRQNPNEKLFF. DNA for the CDR3: TGTGCCAGCGCCTTAAAGGGGCGACAGAACCCTAATGAAAAACTGTTTTTT.

The chain uses TRBV13 and TRBJ2-2; 13 positions match TRBD2. Germline CDR1 reads PRHDT; CDR2 reads FYEKMQ (reference sequence). The CDR3 length is 17 residues. The J segment lost 1 base and the V segment lost 5 bases, leaving 4 bases of the junction unmatched. In DNA, the CDR3 is TGTGCCAGCAGCAGCCGACTAGCGGGAGGGAACACCGGGGAGCTGTTTTTT. Its protein is CASSSRLAGGNTGELFF.

The chain links TRBV6-1 to TRBJ1-1; 8 bases map to TRBD1. CDR3 length: 15 residues. Germline values: CDR1 MNHNS, CDR2 SASEGT. V lost 2 bases and J lost 7; bases outside the gene matches: 9. This CDR3 reads CASSELGQVLREAFF. The CDR3 coding sequence is TGTGCCAGCAGTGAATTGGGACAGGTTCTCCGTGAAGCTTTCTTT.

The chain employs TRBV5-8 and TRBJ1-2; maybe TRBD1 (6 bases). The V and J ends lost 1 base and 5 bases respectively, with 15 bases between them. Germline V CDR1 and CDR2: SGHTS, YDEGEE. This CDR3 contains 15 residues. The CDR3 region has the DNA TGTGCCAGCAGCTTGCGGAACAGGGTAGTTTATGGCTACACCTTC. Encoded protein: CASSLRNRVVYGYTF.

The chain couples TRBV3-1 (or the pseudogene TRBV3-2) to TRBJ2-5, with 12 bases that match TRBD1. Per the germline V gene, CDR1 is LGHDT and CDR2 is YNNKEL (reference sequence). The CDR3 is made up of 15 amino acids. With V trimmed by 4 bases and J by 9 bases, 9 bases remained unmatched. This chain's CDR3 is CASSPWGTGGRAQYF. As DNA, the CDR3 is TGTGCCAGCAGCCCCTGGGGGACAGGGGGCCGGGCCCAGTACTTC.

This chain joins TRBV20-1 and TRBJ2-5, with D hard to call. The germline gives CDR1 DFQATT, CDR2 SNEGSKA (reference sequence). This CDR3 has 11 amino acids. Deletions cut 5 bases from V and 1 base from J, with 5 bases between. This chain's CDR3 is CSARSQETQYF. The CDR3 nucleotides are TGCAGTGCTCGGAGCCAAGAGACCCAGTACTTC.

The genes are TRBV9 and TRBJ2-2; 12 positions agree with TRBD1. The V gene end was trimmed by 4 bases and the J gene end by 3 bases; junction bases not matched to a gene: 4. The CDR3 contains 16 residues. Germline-derived CDR1 and CDR2 are SGDLS and YYNGEE. CDR3 sequence (DNA): TGTGCCAGCAGCCCGGGGACAGGGGGCGACACCGGGGAGCTGTTTTTT. Its protein product is CASSPGTGGDTGELFF. Full variable domain (remainder filled in from reference TRBV9 and TRBJ2-2): DSGVTQTPKHLITATGQRVTLRCSPRSGDLSVYWYQQSLDQGLQFLIQYYNGEERAKGNILERFSAQQFPDLHSELNLSSLELGDSALYFCASSPGTGGDTGELFFGEGSRLTVL.